The 24 T cell receptor beta chains reported below all come from one sample, sequenced in a study of T-cell reconstitution after alpha-beta-depleted transplantation in children. Preparation of the TCRbeta library used unique molecular identifiers. Via MiXCR, TCRdb re-called the PCR reads, giving one row per CDR3 protein. The sample contains about 400,000 distinct CDR3 sequences, about 16% of which appear only once. The sample consisted of PBMCs, mostly from graft donor cells, taken 360 days after TCRalphabeta/CD19-depleted stem cell transplant. Every receptor here comes from a boy under three years old who had a stem cell transplant for Wiskott-Aldrich syndrome, so the T cells may come from the graft donor.

The chain uses TRBV28 and TRBJ2-1; 8 bases map to TRBD2. Losses at the gene ends were 6 bases for V and 4 bases for J; bases not matched to a gene: 5. The CDR3 runs 14 residues. Germline-derived CDR1 and CDR2 are MDHEN and SYDVKM. CDR3 loop: CASRLAVPYNEQFF. The CDR3 DNA reads TGTGCCAGCAGACTAGCGGTGCCTTACAATGAGCAGTTCTTC.

The rearrangement uses TRBV5-1 and TRBJ2-5, with 8 bases lining up with TRBD2. The CDR3 runs 15 residues. Germline CDR1 SGHRS, CDR2 YFSETQ. J was trimmed by 3 bases and V by 3 bases; bases with no gene match: 7. Here the CDR3 reads CASSSFLAGEETQYF. Written as DNA, the CDR3 is TGCGCCAGCAGCTCCTTCCTAGCGGGTGAAGAGACCCAGTACTTC. The variable domain in full, completed from reference TRBV5-1 and TRBJ2-5, reads KAGVTQTPRYLIKTRGQQVTLSCSPISGHRSVSWYQQTPGQGLQFLFEYFSETQRNKGNFPGRFSGRQFSNSRSEMNVSTLELGDSALYLCASSSFLAGEETQYFGPGTRLLVL.

The rearrangement uses TRBV12-3 or TRBV12-4 and TRBJ2-1; D gene uncertain. The V gene lost 3 bases and the J gene lost 10 bases, with 7 bases spanning the gap. The CDR3 is 11 amino acids. The CDR3 nucleotides read TGTGCCAGCAGTTTGGGAATGGAGCAGTTCTTC. Its protein product is CASSLGMEQFF.

This clonotype was counted a few times. V usage is TRBV12-3 or TRBV12-4 and J usage is TRBJ1-5; D gene unclear. The V end lost 1 base, the J end lost 4 bases, and 11 bases lay between the germline ends. This CDR3 contains 15 residues. The CDR3 DNA follows: TGTGCCAGCAGTTTAGAGAGGAAGAATAATCAGCCCCAGCATTTT. Protein sequence: CASSLERKNNQPQHF.

The chain has TRBV15 and TRBJ2-7, with D possibly matching TRBD1 (6 bases). The germline V and J ends were trimmed by 3 bases and 0 bases, with 12 bases remaining between them. CDR1 LNHNV and CDR2 YYDKDF come from the germline V gene (reference sequence). This CDR3 comprises 15 residues. The CDR3 protein is CATSRLQGTSYEQYF. CDR3 DNA sequence: TGTGCCACCAGCAGGCTACAGGGAACCTCCTACGAGCAGTACTTC.

The chain joins TRBV13 to TRBJ2-5; 10 bases line up with TRBD1. Losses at the gene ends were 5 bases for V and 5 bases for J; bases not matched to a gene: 8. This CDR3 spans 15 amino acids. Per germline, CDR1 PRHDT and CDR2 FYEKMQ (reference sequence). CDR3: CASSPGQGVDETQYF. CDR3 nucleotide sequence: TGTGCCAGCAGCCCCGGACAGGGGGTAGACGAGACCCAGTACTTC.

In its sample, this clonotype was seen a few times. The V and J genes are TRBV12-3 or TRBV12-4 and TRBJ2-1, with TRBD2 identical over 10 bases. CDR3 size: 18 residues. Trimming removed 5 bases from V and 1 base from J; junction bases left unmatched: 11. The CDR3 loop is CASSLPPGLALSYNEQFF. The CDR3 DNA follows: TGTGCCAGCAGTCTGCCTCCGGGACTAGCGCTGTCCTACAATGAGCAGTTCTTC.

The chain recombines TRBV30 with TRBJ2-3; possibly TRBD2 for D (6 bases). Germline V gene data show CDR1 as GTSNPN and CDR2 as SVGIG (reference sequence). The CDR3 runs 11 residues. V was cut by 5 bases and J by 8 bases, with 11 bases left in between. CDR3 in DNA: TGTGCCTGGCTTCACGGGGGTACGCAGTATTTT. It yields the protein CAWLHGGTQYF.

This clonotype occurred a few times. V is TRBV6-5 and J is TRBJ2-7, with TRBD1 matching 10 bases. J gave up 4 bases and V 2 bases, and 5 bases lay outside the gene matches. CDR3 length: 15 amino acids. The germline V gene encodes CDR1 MNHEY and CDR2 SVGAGI. The CDR3 nucleotides read TGTGCCAGCAGTTACCAAGGGACAGGGGCATACGAGCAGTACTTC. Protein sequence: CASSYQGTGAYEQYF.

This clonotype was seen ten or more times. V gene TRBV15 combines with J gene TRBJ2-1; the D is unclear. Trimming removed 4 bases at V and 0 bases at J, with 16 bases between. From germline, CDR1 is LNHNV and CDR2 YYDKDF (reference sequence). The CDR3 contains 17 residues. As DNA, the CDR3 is TGTGCCACCAGCACGTTTGAACCTAAGAGCTCCTACAATGAGCAGTTCTTC. This translates into CATSTFEPKSSYNEQFF.

The J gene is TRBJ2-7, the V gene TRBV3-1; 12 bases map to TRBD2. Per the germline V gene, CDR1 is LGHDT and CDR2 is YNNKEL (reference sequence). This CDR3 comprises 18 residues. J gave up 3 bases and V 1 base, and 10 bases lay outside the gene matches. For the CDR3, the DNA is TGTGCCAGCAGCCAAGGACGACTAGCGGGAGCCCCCTTCTACGAGCAGTACTTC. This encodes CASSQGRLAGAPFYEQYF.

V gene TRBV28 combines with J gene TRBJ2-5; the D gene could be TRBD1 or TRBD2 (5 bases each). Trimming left V 7 bases short and J 5 bases short, with 17 bases between. Germline CDR1 is MDHEN and CDR2 is SYDVKM. This CDR3 has 14 amino acids. The DNA for the CDR3 is TGTGCCAGCACGCCCTACAGGTGGGGGGAGACCCAGTACTTC. It translates to CASTPYRWGETQYF.

The chain links TRBV6-5 to TRBJ2-7, with 10 positions matching TRBD1. Trimming cost V 4 bases and J 3 bases; bases outside gene matches: 6. Germline CDR1 reads MNHEY; CDR2 reads SVGAGI. The CDR3 spans 15 residues. CDR3 residues: CASSWTGQGVYEQYF. The CDR3 bases are TGTGCCAGCAGTTGGACCGGACAGGGGGTCTACGAGCAGTACTTC.

The chain joins TRBV12-3 or TRBV12-4 to TRBJ2-3, with D perhaps being TRBD1 or TRBD2 (5 bases each). With 6 bases removed from V and 3 bases from J, the gap between germline ends came to 16 bases. CDR3 size: 15 residues. CDR3 sequence (DNA): TGTGCCAGCAGACGACTTCGGGACCCAACAGATACGCAGTATTTT. This codes for CASRRLRDPTDTQYF.

The chain combines TRBV6-5 with TRBJ2-2, with D perhaps matching TRBD2 (5 bases). The CDR3 has 15 residues. Per germline, CDR1 MNHEY and CDR2 SVGAGI. Trimming left V 0 bases short and J 6 bases short, with 11 bases between. CDR3 region: CASSYSIGGPGELFF. The CDR3 DNA is TGTGCCAGCAGTTACTCGATAGGAGGTCCCGGGGAGCTGTTTTTT.

V usage is TRBV6-5 and J usage is TRBJ2-7; 10 positions agree with TRBD2. The CDR3 covers 19 residues. Germline CDR1 MNHEY, CDR2 SVGAGI. With 2 bases clipped from V and 4 bases from J, the junction kept 17 bases outside the gene matches. The CDR3 spells CASSYSGGGTTFLSYEQYF. The CDR3 nucleotides read TGTGCCAGCAGTTACAGCGGGGGGGGGACTACGTTTCTTAGTTACGAGCAGTACTTC.

The gene calls are TRBV2 and TRBJ1-2; perhaps TRBD1 as D (5 bases). This CDR3 has 15 residues. Trimming pared 6 bases from V and 4 bases from J, leaving 18 bases between. Germline CDR1 SNHLY, CDR2 FYNNEI. The DNA for the CDR3 is TGTGCCAGCAGAAGGGAGGGCAGGGCTTTCTATGGCTACACCTTC. Its translation: CASRREGRAFYGYTF. Supplemented by reference TRBV2 and TRBJ1-2, the full variable domain reads EPEVTQTPSHQVTQMGQEVILRCVPISNHLYFYWYRQILGQKVEFLVSFYNNEISEKSEIFDDQFSVERPDGSNFTLKIRSTKLEDSAMYFCASRREGRAFYGYTFGSGTRLTVV.

The V and J genes are TRBV30 and TRBJ2-7; D assignment may be TRBD1 or TRBD2 (5 bases each). Germline CDR1 is GTSNPN and CDR2 is SVGIG (reference sequence). Trimming took 2 bases from V and 2 from J, leaving 19 bases between them. The CDR3 totals 16 residues. The CDR3 sequence: CAWSRGWGDSAYEQYF. The CDR3 region has the DNA TGTGCCTGGAGTAGAGGTTGGGGAGACAGTGCCTACGAGCAGTACTTC.

This chain connects TRBV4-2 to TRBJ2-7, with 10 bases fitting TRBD1. Germline assignment: CDR1 LGHNA and CDR2 YNFKEQ. V was pared by 4 bases and J by 2 bases, with 2 bases of the junction left unmatched. The CDR3 is 14 amino acids. The CDR3 nucleotides are TGTGCCAGCAGCCGACAGGGGGCTCCCTACGAGCAGTACTTC. It translates to CASSRQGAPYEQYF.

This rearrangement joins TRBV9 to TRBJ1-2; tentative D call: TRBD1 (6 bases). This CDR3 region has 14 residues. The germline V gene encodes CDR1 SGDLS and CDR2 YYNGEE. With 3 bases removed from V and 2 bases from J, the gap between germline ends came to 11 bases. This chain's CDR3 is CASSGDMTNYGYTF. The CDR3 region has the DNA TGTGCCAGCAGCGGGGACATGACCAACTATGGCTACACCTTC.

This clonotype has a handful of counts. The V gene is TRBV29-1, the J gene TRBJ2-1, with a tentative D call TRBD2 (5 bases). The V end lost 4 bases, the J end lost 7 bases, and 8 bases lay between the germline ends. Germline-derived CDR1 and CDR2 are SQVTM and ANQGSEA. The length of the CDR3 is 11 residues. The CDR3 DNA reads as TGCAGCGTTGCCCGAGGGAATGAGCAGTTCTTC. This encodes CSVARGNEQFF.

V usage is TRBV12-3 or TRBV12-4 and J usage is TRBJ2-7; no clear D gene. This CDR3 is built from 11 residues. Trimming took 6 bases from V and 3 from J, leaving 6 bases between them. The CDR3 DNA sequence: TGTGCCAGCAGAATCCACTACGAGCAGTACTTC. Residues: CASRIHYEQYF.

This clonotype showed up just a few times. DNA for the CDR3: TGCGCCAGCAGCCAAGATCTGAGGTGGGAATCCTACAATGAGCAGTTCTTC. Protein: CASSQDLRWESYNEQFF. This rearrangement joins TRBV4-3 to TRBJ2-1, with D hard to call. V was trimmed by 0 bases and J by 1 base, leaving 13 bases between them. Germline-derived CDR1 and CDR2 are LGHNA and YSLEER. The length of the CDR3 is 17 residues.

This CDR3 reads CASAWGGVFDTQYF. DNA for the CDR3: TGTGCCAGCGCCTGGGGGGGGGTGTTTGATACGCAGTATTTT. The rearrangement joins TRBV7-9 to TRBJ2-3, with TRBD2 matching 7 bases. V shed 8 bases, J shed 6 bases, and the junction held 11 bases outside the gene matches. There are 14 residues in the CDR3. Germline V gene lookup returns CDR1 SEHNR and CDR2 FQNEAQ (reference sequence).